This entry features one T cell receptor beta chain sequence. Under the authors' procedure: Reference gene primer amplification yielded estimated nucleated cell counts. TCRdb keeps only in-frame clones here, not all; method: immunoSEQ multiplex PCR. For V, J and clone size, that table is used; D and trimming come from the DNA. The table shows about 62,000 clones, with roughly 89% occurring only once. This sample was included in a study of blood T cell repertoires in COVID-19. Study-level background: Both acute and convalescent COVID-19 samples were obtained from the United States, Italy and Spain. The analysed material was cDNA or gDNA that came from T cells, B-cell-depleted T cells, or PBMCs.

The CDR3 loop spans 13 amino acids. Trimming shortened V by 6 bases and J by 6 bases, and 12 bases separated the two germline ends. Germline V gives CDR1 MNHEY, CDR2 SVGEGT. The sequencing sample was made of peripheral blood. The receptor's source is a human donor in a cohort sampled during active COVID-19. The chain couples TRBV6-2 or TRBV6-3 to TRBJ2-4; D possibly uses TRBD1 or TRBD2 (5 bases each). The CDR3 nucleotides read TGTGCCAGCAGCCCGGGGCCCATAAACATTCAGTACTTC. Translation: CASSPGPINIQYF.